This TCR beta chain was sequenced during a study of cytomegalovirus exposure and HLA in healthy donors (dated by TCRdb to between 2016 and 2019). A note on the overall study: In an earlier analysis of some 550 of the donors, less than 350 Gb of sequence data and 90 million to 130 million unique TCR beta sequences from 180 million or so T cells were reported. An early release covering just under 650 HLA-typed donors comprised about 300 gigabases of sequencing data and about 90 million unique TCR sequences. Of the roughly 400 genotyped donors, around 81% fell in the genetic ancestry cluster associated with self-reported Caucasian donors. The aim of the study was to test whether cataloging public T cell receptors could identify signatures of past pathogen exposure. The study used immunosequencing to profile the T cell repertoires of under 700 subjects and linked those repertoires to cytomegalovirus serostatus. In addition to the first cohort of 666 subjects, a separate validation cohort of 120 different subjects was used. The study combined high-throughput TCR immunosequencing, statistical association of individual TCRs with disease status, and machine learning to predict cytomegalovirus infection status. A later analysis re-examined previously published TCR beta repertoires from roughly 720 donors and added high-resolution HLA genotyping to investigate patterns of TCR occurrence. Rather than drawing on any new phenotypic data, the later analysis identified candidate immune exposures from TCR beta sequences and the way those sequences occurred across donors. In an earlier analysis of roughly 580 of the donors, high-throughput TCR beta sequencing was used to judge whether each TCR beta V gene segment behaved as functional or pseudogenic. Donor age, sex, ethnicity and CMV serostatus were compiled alongside the repertoire data. In a later genetic analysis, genome-wide SNP genotypes for about 55% of the roughly 700 donors were used, and that subset was treated as a discovery cohort. All discovery cohort repertoires had been generated using a single sequencing platform. HLA typing covered class I and class II loci at four-digit resolution. The number of donors typed differed by locus, with roughly 620-630 for A, B, C, DRB1 and DQB1, around 500 for DQA1, over 600 for DPA1, and some 470 for DPB1. Because of strong linkage in the cohort, a handful of DR-DQ haplotypes were treated as single units for association and clustering. On average, 235,054 unique TCR beta nucleotide sequences were sequenced per donor among roughly 430 genotyped donors of the cohort, with roughly 18% of those sequences being non-productive.

From cysteine to phenylalanine, the CDR3 is 17 amino acids long. The retained sequence is limited to the CDR3, 51 bases, with the frame set at the first base. V lost 2 bases and J lost 1 base, and the count of bases not matched to a germline gene is 10. Based on the germline V gene, the CDR1 and CDR2 sequences are SGHDT and YYEEEE. Study-level results and caveats: In vitro tests confirmed that three of the cytomegalovirus-associated TCR beta chains recognize cytomegalovirus antigens. This cohort had only TCR beta chains sequenced, and the lack of alpha or paired-chain data limited which features could be detected. Because the 87-base-pair reads could not distinguish some IMGT-functional V segments, including TRBV6-2 and TRBV6-3, those segments were excluded. Roughly uniform sequencing depth across donors was assumed in presence/absence analyses, although this assumption may not hold. Broadly in line with IMGT annotations, most TCR beta V segments showed up in productive rearrangements about 90% or about 30% of the time in an earlier analysis of approximately 640 of the donors. In a later analysis, around 17,000 TCR beta sequences were associated with specific HLA alleles at a false discovery rate of 0.05. According to a later genetic analysis, donors in an Asian-associated ancestry cluster had fewer N-insertions in productive TCRs than the approximately 700-donor mean. According to a later analysis, most CMV-associated TCR beta chains appeared to be HLA-restricted, and the HLA associations seemed to be driven largely by CMV exposure. HLA typing was unavailable for some donors at each locus, so association tests used only the typed subset. An association between a missense DCLRE1C variant and V-gene and J-gene trimming of TCR beta chains was found in a later genetic analysis and replicated in an independent cohort. According to a later analysis, parvovirus B19, influenza, CMV and Epstein-Barr virus appeared linked to several top co-occurrence clusters. Because counts were too low, about 15 rarely observed V segments, including chromosome 9 orphons, were left out of the earlier analysis of some 640 of the donors. Linkage disequilibrium might explain the correlated functional status among segregating V segments, but an unknown experimental factor could not be excluded. A further reported finding was that TCR beta sequences accurately predicted the HLA-A and HLA-B alleles for most subjects in the first cohort. The classifier was reported to diagnose cytomegalovirus status with high specificity and sensitivity in both the original cohort and the validation cohort. Across donors, most TCR sequences were observed very rarely, whereas some public TCRs were present in many individuals. Compared with equally common non-associated chains, HLA-associated TCR beta chains in a later analysis were more clonally expanded and had lower generation probabilities. Strong co-occurrence of HLA alleles, especially DR and DQ, made assigning TCR associations to individual alleles difficult. The study gave a list of more than 150 TCR beta chains associated with cytomegalovirus. A cluster of highly shared sequence variants was judged likely to be a technical artifact of the sequencing pipeline. For the cohort, immune exposure information was limited to CMV serostatus. The authors suggested that the approach could potentially be generalized to other disease states and immunological phenotypes. A later analysis found that TCR association rates varied across HLA loci, with DRB1 alleles showing the most associated TCRs and HLA-C alleles the fewest.

The cohort comprised around 700 healthy bone marrow donors. Cohort members were all nominally healthy when sampled, although unrecorded immune exposures were likely present. The donor was CMV seronegative and was included in the group of under 450 seronegative cohort members. A peripheral blood sample was provided by each donor, and peripheral blood mononuclear cells were used for TCR beta sequencing. The Qiagen DNeasy Blood Extraction Kit was used to extract genomic DNA from the blood cell samples. Details on this clone: The antigen it recognizes is unknown. Per-base quality was not reported, and no clone a single base away is much larger than it.

The library was prepared using the immunoSEQ multiplex PCR assay. A mixture of 60 forward primers for TCR Vbeta segments and 13 reverse primers for TCR Jbeta segments was used in the multiplex PCR. The CDR3 region of rearranged TCR beta genes was amplified from genomic DNA by a multiplex PCR assay. Amplified TCR beta libraries were sequenced as 87-base-pair reads on the Illumina HiSeq System. Per the source publication's procedure: In a later analysis, 77 million or so unique TCR beta chains were counted across the approximately 670 repertoires, and roughly 11 million of these chains were shared by at least two donors. Raw reads were error-corrected and collapsed into unique sequences by a nearest-neighbor algorithm in which closely related sequences were merged to remove PCR and sequencing errors. V, D and J gene segments were assigned by aligning CDR3 sequences to IMGT reference sequences. For a sequence to be retained, a match of at least six nucleotides was required to both a V gene segment and a J gene segment. A rearrangement counted as productive if the CDR3 had no stop codons and remained in frame with V and J, and every other rearrangement counted as non-productive. CDR3 was defined by IMGT convention, running from the second conserved V-encoded cysteine to the conserved J-encoded phenylalanine. The earlier analysis of about 560 of the donors excluded any sequence lacking an unambiguous match to a single V gene segment. An earlier analysis of 500 to 600 of the donors classified V segments as functional when productive rearrangements were above 56.7% and as segregating when the standard deviation between donors was above 5%. To diagnose cytomegalovirus status from the catalog of TCR beta chain sequences, a statistical classification framework was built. In a later analysis, V and J genes were assigned by comparing TCR nucleotide sequences against IMGT/GENE-DB human TR gene sequences. Using the TCRdist pipeline, a later analysis assigned CDR3 sequences along with most-parsimonious VDJ recombination scenarios. In a later analysis, each TCR beta chain was defined by its CDR3 amino acid sequence together with its V-gene family, and reads lacking a unique V-gene family were excluded. A later analysis removed 500 to 650 highly shared, low-generation-probability nucleotide sequences to deal with suspected cross-contamination and a sequencing artifact. For each public chain, a later analysis derived a clonal expansion index from normalized ranks of inferred template counts within each repertoire. Generation probabilities in a later analysis came from a VDJ recombination model fitted to out-of-frame rearrangements, and those results were checked against IGoR. In a later analysis, hypergeometric tests were used to score TCR-TCR, TCR-HLA and TCR-CMV co-occurrence, with a repertoire-size bias correction applied to TCR pairs. A later analysis estimated false discovery rates by permuting HLA or CMV assignments 20 times. A later analysis grouped co-occurring TCRs with DBSCAN, adding TCRdist sequence similarity when clustering within HLA-allele-positive subsets. Repertoires with fewer than 30,000 or more than 120,000 public chains, plus five repertoires with anomalous nucleotide sharing, were excluded from co-occurrence clustering. The source is immuneACCESS, and TCRdb retained only in-frame sequences with V and J called. Part of the clones is not carried over; for the studies checked, unresolved V genes explain less than half of this, and the remainder is unexplained. V and J calls and clone size follow that table, whereas D and trimming were derived from the DNA. This sample lists roughly 240,000 clones; around four fifths were detected once. Together, the top ten hold roughly 0.45% of the sample.

Recombination linked TRBV5-6 to TRBJ2-3; a stretch of 7 junction bases matches TRBD2. Input material: PBMCs. The clonotype was recovered from a boy aged 10-17 years in good health and CMV-seronegative. The nucleotides read TGTGCCAGCAGCTTAACCCTTGCGGGAGACGGCACAGATACGCAGTATTTT. Its amino acids are CASSLTLAGDGTDTQYF.